The clone carrying this TCR beta chain is termed medium-sized. Its cognate antigen is unknown. This entry comes from a study of CD8 T cells in ankylosing spondylitis. General study results and limits: Ankylosing spondylitis blood appeared to be characterized by a TCR beta motif of roughly eight highly homologous variants. Disease-associated clones were reportedly significantly overrepresented in matched ankylosing spondylitis synovial fluid.

Libraries for TCR beta were made by quantitative 5'-RACE with molecular barcodes. Each CDR3 protein is one row after TCRdb ran MiXCR on the 5' RACE reads. The sample carries tens of thousands of distinct CDR3 sequences, around 3.8% recorded once. In germline, CDR1 is SGDLS, CDR2 YYNGEE. V was trimmed by 4 bases and J by 6 bases, leaving 10 bases between them. The CDR3 spans 12 residues. The clonotype was recovered from a female donor with ankylosing spondylitis or in good health (not recorded which). This chain connects TRBV9 to TRBJ1-2; no clear D. Source material: blood, either unsorted or a sorted T cell fraction (not recorded which). CDR3 amino acids: CASSPSRDGYTF. For the CDR3, the DNA is TGTGCCAGCAGCCCCTCAAGGGATGGCTACACCTTC. Full variable domain (rest looked up from reference TRBV9 and TRBJ1-2): DSGVTQTPKHLITATGQRVTLRCSPRSGDLSVYWYQQSLDQGLQFLIQYYNGEERAKGNILERFSAQQFPDLHSELNLSSLELGDSALYFCASSPSRDGYTFGSGTRLTVV.